A single sample gave rise to the 3 T cell receptor beta chains below, sequenced in a study of siplizumab effects on memory and regulatory T cells. The table came from immunoSEQ multiplex PCR; TCRdb's copy has only in-frame clones and leaves some out. The table lists fewer than 60,000 clones, 93% of them singletons. Input material: CD8+ T cells sorted from blood. The receptors were gathered from a human donor in good health.

V is TRBV19 and J is TRBJ2-7; D unclear. Trimming took off 5 bases at V and 1 base at J, with 9 bases between the two ends. Germline V CDR1 and CDR2: LNHDA, SQIVND (reference sequence). The CDR3 has 13 amino acids. The CDR3 DNA is TGTGCCAGTAGTGCGGTACTATCCTACGAGCAGTACTTC. Its protein is CASSAVLSYEQYF.

The V and J genes are TRBV15 and TRBJ2-3; no clear D. CDR1 and CDR2 from the germline V gene are LNHNV and YYDKDF (reference sequence). The V gene lost 0 bases and the J gene lost 3 bases, with 4 bases spanning the gap. This CDR3 comprises 13 residues. As DNA, the CDR3 is TGTGCCACCAGCAGAGACTGGACAGATACGCAGTATTTT. This sequence encodes CATSRDWTDTQYF.

This chain uses TRBV27 with TRBJ2-1; 7 nucleotides match TRBD2. The CDR3 length is 16 residues. V gave up 2 bases and J gave up 4 bases; unmatched junction bases: 8. CDR1 MNHEY and CDR2 SMNVEV come from the germline V gene (reference sequence). Here the CDR3 DNA reads TGTGCCAGCAGTTTAGTCATGCCACTAGCGTACAATGAGCAGTTCTTC. Translating gives CASSLVMPLAYNEQFF.